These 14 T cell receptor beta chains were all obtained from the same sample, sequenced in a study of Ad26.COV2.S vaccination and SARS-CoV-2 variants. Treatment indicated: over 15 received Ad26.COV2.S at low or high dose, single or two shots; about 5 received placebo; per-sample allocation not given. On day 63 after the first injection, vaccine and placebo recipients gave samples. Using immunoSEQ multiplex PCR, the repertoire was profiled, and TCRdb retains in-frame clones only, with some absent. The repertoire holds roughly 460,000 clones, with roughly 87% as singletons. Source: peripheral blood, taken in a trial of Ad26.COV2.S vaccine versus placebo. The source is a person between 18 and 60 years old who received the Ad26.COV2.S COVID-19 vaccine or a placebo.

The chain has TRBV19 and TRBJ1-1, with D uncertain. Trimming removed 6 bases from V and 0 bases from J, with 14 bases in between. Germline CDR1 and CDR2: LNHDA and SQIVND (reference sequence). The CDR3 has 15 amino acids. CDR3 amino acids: CASRGIVDLNTEAFF. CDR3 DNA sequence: TGTGCCAGTAGGGGGATCGTGGACTTGAACACTGAAGCTTTCTTT.

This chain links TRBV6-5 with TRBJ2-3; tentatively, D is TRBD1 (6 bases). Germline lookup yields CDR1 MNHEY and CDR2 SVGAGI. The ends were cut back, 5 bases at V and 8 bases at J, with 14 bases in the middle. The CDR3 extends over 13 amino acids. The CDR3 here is CASSQGSVATQYF. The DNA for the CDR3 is TGTGCCAGCAGTCAGGGGTCCGTTGCTACGCAGTATTTT.

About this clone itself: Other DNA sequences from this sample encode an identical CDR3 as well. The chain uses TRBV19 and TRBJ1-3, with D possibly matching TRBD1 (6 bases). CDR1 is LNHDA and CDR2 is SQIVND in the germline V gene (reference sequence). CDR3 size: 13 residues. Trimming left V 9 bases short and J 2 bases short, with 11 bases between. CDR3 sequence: CASVGGPGNTIYF. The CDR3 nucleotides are TGTGCCAGCGTTGGGGGGCCTGGAAACACCATATATTTT.

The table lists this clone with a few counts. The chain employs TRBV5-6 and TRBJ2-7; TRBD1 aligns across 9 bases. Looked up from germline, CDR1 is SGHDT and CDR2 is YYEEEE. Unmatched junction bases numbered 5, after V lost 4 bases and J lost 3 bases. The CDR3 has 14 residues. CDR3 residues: CASSPGTGLYEQYF. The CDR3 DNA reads TGTGCCAGCAGCCCCGGGACAGGGCTCTACGAGCAGTACTTC. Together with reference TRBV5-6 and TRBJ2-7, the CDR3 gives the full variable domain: DAGVTQSPTHLIKTRGQQVTLRCSPKSGHDTVSWYQQALGQGPQFIFQYYEEEERQRGNFPDRFSGHQFPNYSSELNVNALLLGDSALYLCASSPGTGLYEQYFGPGTRLTVT.

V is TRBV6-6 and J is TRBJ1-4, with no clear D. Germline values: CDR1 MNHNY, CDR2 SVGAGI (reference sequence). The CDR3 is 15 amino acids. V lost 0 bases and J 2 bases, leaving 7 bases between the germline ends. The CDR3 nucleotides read TGTGCCAGCAGTTACTCGATTCAGACTAATGAAAAACTGTTTTTT. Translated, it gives CASSYSIQTNEKLFF.

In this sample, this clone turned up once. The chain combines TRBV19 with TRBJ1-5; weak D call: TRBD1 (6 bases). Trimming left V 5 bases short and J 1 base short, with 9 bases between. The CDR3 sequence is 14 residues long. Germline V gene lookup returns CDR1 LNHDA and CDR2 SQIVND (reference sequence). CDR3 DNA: TGTGCCAGTAGTGCGGACAGAAGCAATCAGCCCCAGCATTTT. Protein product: CASSADRSNQPQHF.

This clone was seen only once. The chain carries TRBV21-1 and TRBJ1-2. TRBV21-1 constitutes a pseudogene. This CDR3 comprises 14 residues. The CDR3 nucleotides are TGTGCCAGCATCAATGAATGGGGGAACTATGGCTACACCTTC. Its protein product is CASINEWGNYGYTF.

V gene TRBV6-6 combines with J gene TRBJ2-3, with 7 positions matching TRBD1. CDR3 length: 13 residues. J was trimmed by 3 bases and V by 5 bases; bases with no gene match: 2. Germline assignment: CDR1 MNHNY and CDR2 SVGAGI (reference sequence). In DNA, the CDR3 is TGTGCCAGCAGTGGACAGGATACAGATACGCAGTATTTT. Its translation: CASSGQDTDTQYF.

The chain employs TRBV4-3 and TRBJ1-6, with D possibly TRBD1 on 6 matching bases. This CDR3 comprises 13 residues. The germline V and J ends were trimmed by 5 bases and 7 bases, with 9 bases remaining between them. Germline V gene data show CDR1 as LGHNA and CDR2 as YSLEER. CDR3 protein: CASSKTGNSPLHF. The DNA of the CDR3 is TGCGCCAGCAGCAAAACAGGGAATTCACCCCTCCACTTT.

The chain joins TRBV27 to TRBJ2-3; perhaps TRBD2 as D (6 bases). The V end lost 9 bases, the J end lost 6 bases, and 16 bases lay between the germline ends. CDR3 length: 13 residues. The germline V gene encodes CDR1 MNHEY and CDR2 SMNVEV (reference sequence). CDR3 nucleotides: TGTGCCAGTGGGGGGACCAGACCCGATACGCAGTATTTT. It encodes CASGGTRPDTQYF.

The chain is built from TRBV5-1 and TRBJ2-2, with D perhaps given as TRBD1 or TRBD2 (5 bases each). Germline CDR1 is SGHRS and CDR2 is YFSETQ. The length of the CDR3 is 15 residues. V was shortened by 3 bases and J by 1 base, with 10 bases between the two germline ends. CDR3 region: CASSWGPLNTGELFF. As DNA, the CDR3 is TGCGCCAGCAGCTGGGGACCCCTGAACACCGGGGAGCTGTTTTTT.

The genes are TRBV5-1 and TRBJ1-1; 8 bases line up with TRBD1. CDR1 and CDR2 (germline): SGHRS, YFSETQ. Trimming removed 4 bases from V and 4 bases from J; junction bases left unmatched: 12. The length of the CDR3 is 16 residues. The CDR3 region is CASSPRTGRLGTEAFF. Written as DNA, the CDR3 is TGCGCCAGCAGCCCACGGACAGGGAGGCTTGGCACTGAAGCTTTCTTT.

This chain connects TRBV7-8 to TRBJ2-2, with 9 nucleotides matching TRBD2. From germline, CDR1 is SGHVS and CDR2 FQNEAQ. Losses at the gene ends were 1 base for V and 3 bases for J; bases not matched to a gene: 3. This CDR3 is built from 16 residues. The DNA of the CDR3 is TGTGCCAGCAGCTTAGGGCTAGCGGGATACACCGGGGAGCTGTTTTTT. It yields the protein CASSLGLAGYTGELFF.

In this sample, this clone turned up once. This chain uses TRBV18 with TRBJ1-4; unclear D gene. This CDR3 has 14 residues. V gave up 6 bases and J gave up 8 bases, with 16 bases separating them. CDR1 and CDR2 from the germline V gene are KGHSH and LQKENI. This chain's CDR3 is CASSRTETAEKLFF. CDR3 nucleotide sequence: TGTGCCAGCTCCCGAACAGAGACCGCCGAAAAACTGTTTTTT.